This T cell receptor beta chain is drawn from a study of cytomegalovirus exposure and HLA in healthy donors. PCR primers comprised 60 Vbeta and 13 Jbeta primers. The table came from immunoSEQ multiplex PCR; TCRdb's copy has only in-frame clones and leaves some out. The table lists more than 140,000 clones, roughly 85% of them singletons. This clone has a handful of counts. Trimming at V came to 4 bases and at J to 0 bases, leaving 3 bases not matched to a gene. Germline CDR1 reads MNHEY; CDR2 reads SMNVEV (reference sequence). The CDR3 is 15 amino acids. This sequence joins TRBV27 and TRBJ2-3; 8 bases are shared with TRBD1. This clonotype was obtained from a male donor in good health and CMV-seronegative. Specimen: PBMCs. The CDR3 region is CASSSRTGSTDTQYF. Written as DNA, the CDR3 is TGTGCCAGCAGTTCCCGGACAGGGAGCACAGATACGCAGTATTTT.